A single sample is the source of the 19 T cell receptor beta chains below, sequenced in a study of blood T cell repertoires in COVID-19 (dated by TCRdb to 2020 to 2021). Receptors were amplified or captured by the immunoSEQ multiplex PCR assay. Here the immuneACCESS table is served through TCRdb, limited to in-frame sequences with V and J called. Missing clones are a known gap in these copies; in checked studies unresolved V genes cover under half, and the rest lacks a known reason. In this sample the table shows about 150,000 clones, about nine tenths of which occur a single time. The ten biggest clones cover about 5% of the sample. Specimen: peripheral blood. These receptors were taken from a man between 18 and 35 years old with COVID-19, enrolled during active disease.

This rearrangement joins TRBV4-3 to TRBJ2-5; D is possibly TRBD1 (5 bases). The V gene's germline CDR1 is LGHNA and CDR2 YSLEER. Trimming removed 1 base at V and 5 bases at J, with 26 bases between. The CDR3 contains 19 residues. CDR3: CASSQGPPRASLRSETQYF. The CDR3 DNA reads as TGCGCCAGCAGCCAAGGGCCCCCCAGGGCCTCACTGAGGAGTGAGACCCAGTACTTC.

This chain joins TRBV6-6 and TRBJ1-2, with D unresolved. This CDR3 region has 12 residues. The V gene's germline CDR1 is MNHNY and CDR2 SVGAGI (reference sequence). The ends were cut back, 0 bases at V and 12 bases at J, with 11 bases in the middle. CDR3 nucleotide sequence: TGTGCCAGCAGTTACTCCCGCGGGAACAACACCTTC. This encodes CASSYSRGNNTF.

The J gene is TRBJ2-7, the V gene TRBV6-1, with 12 bases aligning to TRBD2. Trimming took 4 bases from V and 3 from J; bases not matched to a gene: 16. CDR3 size: 19 residues. Germline values: CDR1 MNHNS, CDR2 SASEGT. The CDR3 coding sequence is TGTGCCAGCAGTGGCCCAGGAGGACTAGCGGGACGCGCTTTCTACGAGCAGTACTTC. Amino acids: CASSGPGGLAGRAFYEQYF.

V is TRBV5-1 and J is TRBJ2-5, with 9 bases that match TRBD2. The CDR3 loop spans 15 amino acids. Germline V gene sequence: CDR1 SGHRS, CDR2 YFSETQ. V dropped 4 bases and J dropped 5; count of bases not matched to a gene: 9. The CDR3 loop reads CASSRAGGPVETQYF. The CDR3 bases are TGCGCCAGCAGCCGGGCGGGAGGGCCAGTCGAGACCCAGTACTTC.

The chain has TRBV19 and TRBJ2-1, with TRBD2 as a possible D gene (5 bases). CDR1 and CDR2 (germline): LNHDA, SQIVND (reference sequence). The CDR3 totals 11 residues. The ends were cut back, 5 bases at V and 10 bases at J, with 9 bases in the middle. CDR3 loop: CASSLSGEQFF. The CDR3 DNA is TGTGCCAGTAGTTTGTCGGGGGAGCAGTTCTTC.

The chain couples TRBV19 to TRBJ2-7, with a weak D call TRBD2 (6 bases). V was pared by 5 bases and J by 2 bases, with 13 bases between. Germline-derived CDR1 and CDR2 are LNHDA and SQIVND (reference sequence). The CDR3 loop spans 14 amino acids. CDR3 region: CASSGDLGAYEQYF. The DNA for the CDR3 is TGTGCCAGTAGTGGGGACTTGGGGGCCTACGAGCAGTACTTC.

The genes are TRBV18 and TRBJ2-1, with D tentatively TRBD1 (6 bases). Trimming cost V 6 bases and J 9 bases, with 21 bases left between them. This CDR3 comprises 15 residues. Germline V lookup: CDR1 KGHSH, CDR2 LQKENI. The CDR3 spells CASSWGRQDWGEQFF. In DNA, the CDR3 is TGTGCCAGCTCTTGGGGGCGGCAAGACTGGGGTGAGCAGTTCTTC.

The gene calls are TRBV5-4 and TRBJ2-2; 10 nucleotides match TRBD2. The CDR3 extends over 15 amino acids. The germline CDR1 and CDR2 sequences are SGHNT and YYREEE (reference sequence). V dropped 2 bases and J dropped 5; count of bases not matched to a gene: 3. The CDR3 loop is CASSFKREGTGELFF. CDR3 DNA sequence: TGTGCCAGCAGCTTCAAGCGGGAGGGGACCGGGGAGCTGTTTTTT.

The DNA of the CDR3 is TGTGCCAGCAGCCAAGAATTCGTAGCCTACAATGAGCAGTTCTTC. Translated, it gives CASSQEFVAYNEQFF. V and J are TRBV4-2 and TRBJ2-1, with D unresolved. With 0 bases removed from V and 2 bases from J, the gap between germline ends came to 8 bases. CDR1 and CDR2 from the germline V gene are LGHNA and YNFKEQ. This CDR3 is built from 15 residues.

This clone was seen a single time. The chain recombines TRBV27 with TRBJ2-7; 11 nucleotides match TRBD2. Losses at the gene ends were 3 bases for V and 0 bases for J; bases not matched to a gene: 13. CDR3 length: 19 residues. Germline assignment: CDR1 MNHEY and CDR2 SMNVEV (reference sequence). The CDR3 DNA sequence: TGTGCCAGCAGTTTTTCCCACTATACTAGCGGGGGATTCTCCTACGAGCAGTACTTC. It specifies CASSFSHYTSGGFSYEQYF.

The chain uses TRBV27 and TRBJ2-7; TRBD1 agrees at 9 bases. The germline gives CDR1 MNHEY, CDR2 SMNVEV (reference sequence). The CDR3 is made up of 16 amino acids. V lost 5 bases and J lost 1; bases outside the gene matches: 9. In DNA form, the CDR3 reads TGTGCCAGCAGTCCCCGGCGGGACAGGGCATCCTACGAGCAGTACTTC. This encodes CASSPRRDRASYEQYF.

This sequence joins TRBV4-2 and TRBJ2-7; TRBD1 matches at 8 bases. The V segment lost 1 base and the J segment 5 bases; nucleotides outside the gene matches: 7. The CDR3 has 15 amino acids. Per the germline V gene, CDR1 is LGHNA and CDR2 is YNFKEQ. CDR3 nucleotides: TGTGCCAGCAGCCAAGGTGGGACAGGCAGGGACGAGCAGTACTTC. Its translation is CASSQGGTGRDEQYF.

CDR3 nucleotides: TGCAGCGTTGCCGGGAGGGGGGCTTACACTGAAGCTTTCTTT. This translates into CSVAGRGAYTEAFF. The gene calls are TRBV29-1 and TRBJ1-1; D perhaps matches TRBD1 (6 bases). Germline CDR1 SQVTM, CDR2 ANQGSEA. This CDR3 spans 14 amino acids. V gave up 4 bases and J gave up 3 bases, with 15 bases separating them. Variable domain in full (rest from reference TRBV29-1 and TRBJ1-1): SAVISQKPSRDICQRGTSLTIQCQVDSQVTMMFWYRQQPGQSLTLIATANQGSEATYESGFVIDKFPISRPNLTFSTLTVSNMSPEDSSIYLCSVAGRGAYTEAFFGQGTRLTVV.

As concerns this clone: Germline is not matched at one junction end, which may reflect a read error. This CDR3 reads CASSPGQDEKLLF. In DNA, the CDR3 is TGTGCCAGCAGCCCGGGACAGGATGAAAAACTGCTTTTT. The chain uses TRBV5-4 and TRBJ1-4; TRBD1 aligns across 8 bases. The CDR3 sequence is 13 residues long. In germline, CDR1 is SGHNT, CDR2 YYREEE (reference sequence).

The chain combines TRBV29-1 with TRBJ1-2; weak D call: TRBD1 (5 bases). V was pared by 1 base and J by 8 bases, with 11 bases between. The CDR3 is made up of 12 amino acids. CDR1 and CDR2 (germline): SQVTM, ANQGSEA. Written as DNA, the CDR3 is TGCAGCGTTGAAGCCAGGGAGGAAGGCTACACCTTC. Protein sequence: CSVEAREEGYTF. The complete variable domain, with remaining parts taken from reference TRBV29-1 and TRBJ1-2, reads SAVISQKPSRDICQRGTSLTIQCQVDSQVTMMFWYRQQPGQSLTLIATANQGSEATYESGFVIDKFPISRPNLTFSTLTVSNMSPEDSSIYLCSVEAREEGYTFGSGTRLTVV.

The chain employs TRBV19 and TRBJ1-2; 8 bases match TRBD1. This CDR3 is built from 13 residues. CDR1 is LNHDA, CDR2 SQIVND, per germline (reference sequence). V was pared by 8 bases and J by 4 bases, with 6 bases of the junction left unmatched. The CDR3 sequence: CASGGDRFYGYTF. Here the CDR3 DNA reads TGTGCCAGTGGTGGGGACAGGTTCTATGGCTACACCTTC.

The chain joins TRBV7-9 to TRBJ2-7, with D perhaps matching TRBD2 (5 bases). V was trimmed by 5 bases and J by 2 bases, leaving 13 bases between them. The germline CDR1 and CDR2 sequences are SEHNR and FQNEAQ (reference sequence). The CDR3 runs 14 residues. The CDR3 region is CASSPELGAYEQYF. CDR3 sequence (DNA): TGTGCCAGCAGCCCTGAACTAGGTGCCTACGAGCAGTACTTC.

The CDR3: CASSLGGQTNYGYTF. The DNA for the CDR3 is TGTGCCAGCAGCTTGGGGGGACAGACGAACTATGGCTACACCTTC. The chain links TRBV5-6 to TRBJ1-2; the match to TRBD1 covers 7 bases. The V gene's germline CDR1 is SGHDT and CDR2 YYEEEE. The V gene end was trimmed by 0 bases and the J gene end by 2 bases; junction bases not matched to a gene: 4. This CDR3 is built from 15 residues.

This clone has a single count. Here the CDR3 reads CASSEGTTVPSTF. The CDR3 nucleotides are TGTGCCAGCAGCGAAGGGACAACCGTTCCATCCACCTTC. The chain uses TRBV9 and TRBJ1-2; tentatively, D is TRBD1 (6 bases). CDR1 is SGDLS, CDR2 YYNGEE, per germline. There are 13 residues in the CDR3. The ends were cut back, 3 bases at V and 13 bases at J, with 19 bases in the middle.